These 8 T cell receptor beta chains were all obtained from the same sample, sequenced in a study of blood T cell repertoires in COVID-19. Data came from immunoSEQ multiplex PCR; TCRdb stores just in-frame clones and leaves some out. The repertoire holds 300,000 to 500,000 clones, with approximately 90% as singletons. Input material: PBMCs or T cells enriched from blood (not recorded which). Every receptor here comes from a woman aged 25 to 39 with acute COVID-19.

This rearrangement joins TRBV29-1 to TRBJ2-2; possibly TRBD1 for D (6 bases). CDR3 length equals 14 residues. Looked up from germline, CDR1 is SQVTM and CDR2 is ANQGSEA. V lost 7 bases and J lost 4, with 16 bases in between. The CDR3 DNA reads TGCAGCGGTGGGACAACAAGGTCCACCGGGGAGCTGTTTTTT. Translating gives CSGGTTRSTGELFF.

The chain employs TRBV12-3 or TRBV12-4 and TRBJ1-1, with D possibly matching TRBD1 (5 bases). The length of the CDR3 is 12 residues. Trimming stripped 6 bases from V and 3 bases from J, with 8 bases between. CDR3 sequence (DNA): TGTGCCAGCAGAGACAGTTACACTGAAGCTTTCTTT. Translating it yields CASRDSYTEAFF.

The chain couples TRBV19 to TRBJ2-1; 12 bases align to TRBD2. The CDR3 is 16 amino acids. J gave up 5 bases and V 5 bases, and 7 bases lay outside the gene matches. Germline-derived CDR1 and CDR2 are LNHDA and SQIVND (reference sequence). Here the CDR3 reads CASSPKLAGGHNEQFF. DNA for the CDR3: TGTGCCAGTAGTCCGAAACTAGCGGGGGGCCACAATGAGCAGTTCTTC.

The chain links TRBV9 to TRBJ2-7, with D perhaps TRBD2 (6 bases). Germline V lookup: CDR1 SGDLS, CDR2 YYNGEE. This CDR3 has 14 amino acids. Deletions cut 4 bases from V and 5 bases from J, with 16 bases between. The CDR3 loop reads CASSPRTIVNEQYF. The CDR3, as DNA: TGTGCCAGCAGCCCACGGACTATTGTCAACGAGCAGTACTTC.

The CDR3 coding sequence is TGTGCCAGCAGCGCCGCCCCCGGACTAGCGGGTTCCACCTACGAGCAGTACTTC. It encodes CASSAAPGLAGSTYEQYF. The J gene is TRBJ2-7, the V gene TRBV7-6; 11 nucleotides match TRBD2. The CDR3 is 18 amino acids. V lost 5 bases and J lost 2; bases outside the gene matches: 14. CDR1 and CDR2 from the germline V gene are SGHVS and FNYEAQ.

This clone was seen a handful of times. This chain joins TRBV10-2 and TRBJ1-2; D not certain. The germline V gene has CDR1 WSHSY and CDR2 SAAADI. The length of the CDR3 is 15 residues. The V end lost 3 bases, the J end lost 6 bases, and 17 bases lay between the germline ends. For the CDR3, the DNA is TGCGCCAGCAGTGAAATTTCGGCAGGTCGAGATGGCTACACCTTC. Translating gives CASSEISAGRDGYTF.

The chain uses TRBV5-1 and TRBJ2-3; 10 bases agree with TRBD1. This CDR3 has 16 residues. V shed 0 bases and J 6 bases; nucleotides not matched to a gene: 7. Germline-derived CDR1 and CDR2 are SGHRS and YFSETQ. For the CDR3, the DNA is TGCGCCAGCAGCTTGGCCGGGACAGGGGACACGGATACGCAGTATTTT. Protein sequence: CASSLAGTGDTDTQYF.

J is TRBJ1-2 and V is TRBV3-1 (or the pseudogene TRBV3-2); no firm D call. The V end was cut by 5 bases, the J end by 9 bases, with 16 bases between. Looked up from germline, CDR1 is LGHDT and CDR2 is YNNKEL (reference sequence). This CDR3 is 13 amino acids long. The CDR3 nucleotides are TGTGCCAGCAGCTCAGAAAATGGGAGACGCTACACCTTC. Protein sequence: CASSSENGRRYTF.